The present T cell receptor (beta chain) was sequenced within a study of blood T cell repertoires in COVID-19 (dated by TCRdb to the early 2020s). Some background on the complete study: Samples from collaborators originated in the United States, Italy and Spain and spanned both the acute and convalescent phases of COVID-19. The prospective study material was composed of cDNA or gDNA derived from T cells, B-cell-depleted T cells, or PBMCs. Deeply sampled blood TCRbeta repertoires from subjects exposed to, actively infected with, or recovered from COVID-19 were included in the dataset. The repertoires were released in a freely available public database meant as a resource for research on the immune response to SARS-CoV-2. Samples were obtained from the ongoing ImmuneRACE study (first 160 participants) and from 1,254 subjects provided by 6 global collaborators. Sample metadata almost always included a de-identified subject ID, COVID-19 status, age in years and sex. Where HLA class I and class II types were available, the types were taken from metadata supplied by the sample provider, not from assay-based typing.

On the study overall, not on this receptor specifically: How much clinical and demographic metadata was included differed by source and by participant, and the metadata was provided uncurated.

TCRbeta CDR3 regions were amplified from genomic DNA using the immunoSEQ Assay, a bias-controlled multiplex PCR. Concerning the study's data processing: Nucleated cell counts per sample were estimated from amplification of reference gene primers within the assay. To quantify the absolute abundance of each unique TCRbeta CDR3 rearrangement, sequence reads were collapsed and filtered. For each sample, productive Simpson clonality was calculated by taking the square root of Simpson's diversity index across productive rearrangements. TCRdb holds this immuneACCESS table with in-frame rearrangements only. Some clones are missing; in checked studies, unresolved V genes explain under half, and the rest has no known cause. V and J calls plus clone size are reproduced from that table; the DNA served to infer D and trimming. In this sample the table shows 150,000 to 200,000 clones, 80% to 90% of which occur a single time. The ten biggest clones cover nearly 2.5% of the sample.

Each collaborating institution followed its own protocols to collect whole blood in K2EDTA tubes. Collaborator samples were shipped for TCRbeta analysis as frozen whole blood, isolated PBMCs, or DNA extracted from either sample type. CDR1 LGHNA and CDR2 YNFKEQ are derived from the germline V gene. Germline trimming amounts to 4 bases on V and 6 bases on J, with 10 as the count of junction bases outside the gene matches. Inclusive of the bounding cysteine and phenylalanine, the CDR3 is 15 residues long. The CDR3 DNA has 45 bases and is translated from base 1. A word on this clone: Which antigen it targets is not known. Per-base qualities were not stored, and no clone one base away is much larger.

The V and J segments used are TRBV4-2 and TRBJ1-1; 8 bases in the junction line up with TRBD1. The sample taken for sequencing was peripheral blood. This clonotype originated in a man aged 35 to 55 with active or convalescent COVID-19. The CDR3 loop reads CASSLEDRDYPEAFF. The DNA sequence is given as TGTGCCAGCAGCCTGGAGGACAGGGACTACCCTGAAGCTTTCTTT.